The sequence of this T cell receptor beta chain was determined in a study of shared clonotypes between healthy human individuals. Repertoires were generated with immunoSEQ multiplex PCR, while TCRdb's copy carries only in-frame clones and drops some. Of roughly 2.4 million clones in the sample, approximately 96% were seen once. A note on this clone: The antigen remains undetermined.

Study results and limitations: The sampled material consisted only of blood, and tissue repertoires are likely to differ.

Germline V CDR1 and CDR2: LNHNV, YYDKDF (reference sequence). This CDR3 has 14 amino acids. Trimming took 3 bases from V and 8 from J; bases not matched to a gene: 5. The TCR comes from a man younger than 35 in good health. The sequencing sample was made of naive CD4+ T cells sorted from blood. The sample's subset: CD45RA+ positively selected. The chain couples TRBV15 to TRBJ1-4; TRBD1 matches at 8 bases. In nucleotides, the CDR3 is TGTGCCACCAGCAGCCAGGGGGCGCCGGAAAAACTGTTTTTT. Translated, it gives CATSSQGAPEKLFF. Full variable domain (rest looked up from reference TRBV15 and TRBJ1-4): DAMVIQNPRYQVTQFGKPVTLSCSQTLNHNVMYWYQQKSSQAPKLLFHYYDKDFNNEADTPDNFQSRRPNTSFCFLDIRSPGLGDTAMYLCATSSQGAPEKLFFGSGTQLSVL.